These 29 T cell receptor beta chains share one sample of origin, sequenced in a study of OX40 agonist ivuxolimab in advanced cancers. This table comes from immunoSEQ multiplex PCR, and its TCRdb copy is limited to in-frame clones, with some not included. The sample records over 8,000 clones, about 88% being singletons. Sequenced material: CD4+ or CD8+ T cells sorted from blood, taken in a trial of the OX40 agonist ivuxolimab. The receptors originated from an adult with an advanced solid tumor such as melanoma, head and neck, liver or kidney cancer.

The chain uses TRBV30 and TRBJ2-1; 13 positions match TRBD2. Germline lookup yields CDR1 GTSNPN and CDR2 SVGIG (reference sequence). This CDR3 spans 14 amino acids. The trim removed 6 bases at V and 8 bases at J, leaving 7 bases unmatched. CDR3 bases: TGTGCCTGTTCGACTAGCGGGGGGATGGATGAGCAGTTCTTC. Translation: CACSTSGGMDEQFF.

In DNA form, the CDR3 reads TGTGCCAGTAGTCCTCGGCCGGCGGGTCACGAGCAGTACTTC. Amino acid sequence: CASSPRPAGHEQYF. J is TRBJ2-7 and V is TRBV19; tentatively, D is TRBD2 (5 bases). CDR1 and CDR2 from the germline V gene are LNHDA and SQIVND (reference sequence). V was pared by 5 bases and J by 5 bases, with 16 bases between. The CDR3 covers 14 residues.

The rearrangement joins TRBV7-3 to TRBJ2-3, with 9 nucleotides matching TRBD2. The J segment lost 5 bases and the V segment lost 2 bases, leaving 14 bases of the junction unmatched. Germline V gene data show CDR1 as SGHTA and CDR2 as FQGTGA. This CDR3 is built from 18 residues. This CDR3 is CASSLGLRGGRAEDTQYF. The CDR3 DNA follows: TGTGCCAGCAGCTTAGGCCTCAGGGGCGGGAGGGCCGAAGATACGCAGTATTTT.

In DNA, the CDR3 is TGTGCCAGCAGCTTAGTTGTGACTAGGGGCACAGATACGCAGTATTTT. This sequence encodes CASSLVVTRGTDTQYF. This chain joins TRBV11-2 and TRBJ2-3; perhaps TRBD2 as D (6 bases). Trimming removed 1 base at V and 1 base at J, with 12 bases between. The germline CDR1 and CDR2 sequences are SGHAT and FQNNGV. CDR3 length equals 16 residues. The complete variable domain, with remaining parts taken from reference TRBV11-2 and TRBJ2-3, reads EAGVAQSPRYKIIEKRQSVAFWCNPISGHATLYWYQQILGQGPKLLIQFQNNGVVDDSQLPKDRFSAERLKGVDSTLKIQPAKLEDSAVYLCASSLVVTRGTDTQYFGPGTRLTVL.

The genes are TRBV7-2 and TRBJ2-1; D ambiguous. CDR1 is SGHTA, CDR2 FQGNSA, per germline. V was shortened by 2 bases and J by 9 bases, with 14 bases between the two germline ends. This CDR3 has 14 amino acids. The CDR3 DNA reads as TGTGCCAGCAGCTTACAACCTGATGACCGTGAGCAGTTCTTC. Its protein is CASSLQPDDREQFF.

The chain employs TRBV15 and TRBJ1-1; D may be TRBD1 (6 bases). Germline CDR1 reads LNHNV; CDR2 reads YYDKDF (reference sequence). The V gene lost 9 bases and the J gene lost 3 bases, with 17 bases spanning the gap. The CDR3 consists of 14 residues. CDR3 amino acids: CATGGGRGDTEAFF. The CDR3 DNA sequence: TGTGCCACAGGGGGGGGCCGAGGGGACACTGAAGCTTTCTTT.

The genes are TRBV6-9 and TRBJ2-7; D call uncertain. Germline V lookup: CDR1 MNHGY, CDR2 SVAAGI. This CDR3 is 14 amino acids long. V lost 3 bases and J 0 bases, leaving 9 bases between the germline ends. The CDR3 nucleotides read TGTGCCAGCAGTTACCTTTCCGACTCCTACGAGCAGTACTTC. Translation: CASSYLSDSYEQYF.

The CDR3 loop reads CAWSGELSNQPQHF. CDR3 in DNA: TGTGCCTGGAGCGGGGAACTTAGCAATCAGCCCCAGCATTTT. The chain employs TRBV30 and TRBJ1-5; D unresolved. Trimming took off 3 bases at V and 0 bases at J, with 9 bases between the two ends. The CDR3 has 14 residues. Germline CDR1 and CDR2: GTSNPN and SVGIG (reference sequence).

V gene TRBV28 combines with J gene TRBJ2-2, with TRBD2 identical over 8 bases. Looked up from germline, CDR1 is MDHEN and CDR2 is SYDVKM. V was clipped by 5 bases and J by 5 bases; unmatched bases: 10. This CDR3 has 16 residues. In DNA, the CDR3 is TGTGCCAGCAGTCCCGTCTCTAGCGGGCCAACCGGGGAGCTGTTTTTT. It encodes CASSPVSSGPTGELFF.

This chain links TRBV9 with TRBJ1-3; TRBD1 agrees at 9 bases. The CDR3 has 15 amino acids. After removal of 3 bases from V and 4 bases from J, the junction contained 5 bases not matched to a gene. Germline CDR1 reads SGDLS; CDR2 reads YYNGEE. CDR3 sequence reads: CASSGDREQGNTIYF. The CDR3 DNA reads TGTGCCAGCAGCGGGGACAGGGAGCAAGGAAACACCATATATTTT.

CDR3 region: CASSVYDANEQFF. The CDR3 nucleotides read TGTGCCAGCAGCGTATACGACGCCAATGAGCAGTTCTTC. The genes are TRBV9 and TRBJ2-1; D gene ambiguous. V dropped 1 base and J dropped 6 bases, with 8 bases sitting between them. CDR1 SGDLS and CDR2 YYNGEE come from the germline V gene. This CDR3 has 13 residues.

The J gene is TRBJ2-7, the V gene TRBV5-1; no firm D call. The CDR3 is 13 amino acids. V was shortened by 3 bases and J by 4 bases, with 11 bases between the two germline ends. The germline gives CDR1 SGHRS, CDR2 YFSETQ. CDR3 protein: CASSSQDPYEQYF. The CDR3 DNA sequence: TGCGCCAGCAGCTCTCAGGATCCATACGAGCAGTACTTC.

The count of this clone is one. V is TRBV15 and J is TRBJ1-5; 8 positions match TRBD1. CDR1 LNHNV and CDR2 YYDKDF come from the germline V gene (reference sequence). The CDR3 extends over 15 amino acids. J was trimmed by 6 bases and V by 5 bases; bases with no gene match: 9. In DNA form, the CDR3 reads TGTGCCACCAGCGGCAAGGACAGGGTCGGTCAGCCCCAGCATTTT. This translates into CATSGKDRVGQPQHF.

The chain recombines TRBV19 with TRBJ2-5, with 7 bases fitting TRBD1. The germline CDR1 and CDR2 sequences are LNHDA and SQIVND (reference sequence). J gave up 2 bases and V 3 bases, and 3 bases lay outside the gene matches. The CDR3 totals 14 residues. The CDR3 DNA reads TGTGCCAGTAGTATTGGGGACAGACAAGAGACCCAGTACTTC. Amino acids: CASSIGDRQETQYF. The full variable domain, completed using reference TRBV19 and TRBJ2-5, is DGGITQSPKYLFRKEGQNVTLSCEQNLNHDAMYWYRQDPGQGLRLIYYSQIVNDFQKGDIAEGYSVSREKKESFPLTVTSAQKNPTAFYLCASSIGDRQETQYFGPGTRLLVL.

The CDR3, as DNA: TGTGCCAGCAGCGGGACTAGCCGCCAAGAGACCCAGTACTTC. It yields the protein CASSGTSRQETQYF. This chain uses TRBV7-2 with TRBJ2-5, with 9 bases matching TRBD2. This CDR3 spans 14 amino acids. Germline CDR1 and CDR2: SGHTA and FQGNSA. After removal of 5 bases from V and 1 base from J, the junction contained 2 bases not matched to a gene.

CDR3 protein: CASRAMRQPQHF. DNA of the CDR3: TGTGCCAGTAGGGCAATGCGTCAGCCCCAGCATTTT. The rearrangement joins TRBV19 to TRBJ1-5; D unresolved. The V end lost 6 bases, the J end lost 6 bases, and 9 bases lay between the germline ends. CDR1 and CDR2 (germline): LNHDA, SQIVND (reference sequence). CDR3 length equals 12 residues.

The chain couples TRBV7-9 to TRBJ2-7, with D perhaps TRBD1 (6 bases). V shed 6 bases and J shed 5 bases, with 20 bases lying between them. The CDR3 is 15 residues long. Germline values: CDR1 SEHNR, CDR2 FQNEAQ (reference sequence). CDR3 in DNA: TGTGCCAGCAGGCCGCCCAACAGGGTGAATGACGAGCAGTACTTC. Amino acids: CASRPPNRVNDEQYF.

This chain links TRBV6-1 with TRBJ2-7, with D perhaps TRBD1 (5 bases). The CDR3 consists of 11 residues. V was trimmed by 10 bases and J by 4 bases, leaving 11 bases between them. Germline loops: CDR1 MNHNS, CDR2 SASEGT. CDR3 sequence (DNA): TGTGCCACCCTAGGGGTTTACGAGCAGTACTTC. Translation: CATLGVYEQYF.

J is TRBJ1-2 and V is TRBV11-2; TRBD1 is a possible D gene (6 bases). CDR1 is SGHAT, CDR2 FQNNGV, per germline. The CDR3 runs 16 residues. The V gene lost 5 bases and the J gene lost 2 bases, with 18 bases spanning the gap. The CDR3 is CASSPGGGTPNYGYTF. CDR3 DNA sequence: TGTGCCAGCAGCCCGGGGGGTGGGACACCAAACTATGGCTACACCTTC. The entire variable domain, with the rest obtained from reference TRBV11-2 and TRBJ1-2, is as follows: EAGVAQSPRYKIIEKRQSVAFWCNPISGHATLYWYQQILGQGPKLLIQFQNNGVVDDSQLPKDRFSAERLKGVDSTLKIQPAKLEDSAVYLCASSPGGGTPNYGYTFGSGTRLTVV.

This chain uses TRBV27 with TRBJ2-1; D is unresolved. Trimming left V 5 bases short and J 8 bases short, with 22 bases between. The V gene's germline CDR1 is MNHEY and CDR2 SMNVEV (reference sequence). The CDR3 sequence is 16 residues long. CDR3 residues: CASSLQSDKADDEQFF. In DNA form, the CDR3 reads TGTGCCAGCAGTCTCCAATCAGACAAAGCCGACGATGAGCAGTTCTTC.

The V call is TRBV2, the J call TRBJ1-5, with a possible D match to TRBD1 (5 bases). V lost 5 bases and J 4 bases, leaving 18 bases between the germline ends. The V gene's germline CDR1 is SNHLY and CDR2 FYNNEI. This CDR3 has 16 amino acids. The CDR3 sequence is CASSRVGGALNQPQHF. For the CDR3, the DNA is TGTGCCAGCAGTCGGGTTGGAGGGGCTCTAAATCAGCCCCAGCATTTT.

The chain uses TRBV9 and TRBJ2-7; D is perhaps TRBD1 (6 bases). Germline-derived CDR1 and CDR2 are SGDLS and YYNGEE. Trimming pared 3 bases from V and 0 bases from J, leaving 13 bases between. This CDR3 contains 15 residues. CDR3 sequence: CASSARGDNSYEQYF. CDR3 DNA: TGTGCCAGCAGCGCACGTGGGGACAACTCCTACGAGCAGTACTTC. Using reference TRBV9 and TRBJ2-7 for the parts outside the CDR3, the full variable domain is DSGVTQTPKHLITATGQRVTLRCSPRSGDLSVYWYQQSLDQGLQFLIQYYNGEERAKGNILERFSAQQFPDLHSELNLSSLELGDSALYFCASSARGDNSYEQYFGPGTRLTVT.

This clone was seen once. The chain joins TRBV27 to TRBJ2-1; 8 nucleotides match TRBD1. This CDR3 has 11 residues. The germline CDR1 and CDR2 sequences are MNHEY and SMNVEV (reference sequence). Trimming removed 7 bases from V and 12 bases from J; junction bases left unmatched: 5. The CDR3 DNA is TGTGCCAGCATTGCGGGGACAGGGCAGTTCTTC. This translates into CASIAGTGQFF.

The chain is built from TRBV11-2 and TRBJ1-6; D is ambiguous. CDR3 size: 14 residues. Germline CDR1 and CDR2: SGHAT and FQNNGV. V lost 5 bases and J lost 10, with 15 bases in between. In DNA form, the CDR3 reads TGTGCCAGCAGCCCCGATTTCGGCGGATCACCCCTCCACTTT. It translates to CASSPDFGGSPLHF.

The chain combines TRBV4-1 with TRBJ2-6, with D unclear. The CDR3 loop spans 18 amino acids. Trimming stripped 5 bases from V and 5 bases from J, with 22 bases between. Germline values: CDR1 MGHRA, CDR2 YSYEKL. The chain's CDR3 is CASSGSFRTTSRANVLTF. The CDR3 coding sequence is TGCGCCAGCAGCGGCTCATTTAGAACCACAAGTCGGGCCAACGTCCTGACTTTC.

The chain links TRBV5-4 to TRBJ2-7; the D call may be TRBD1 or TRBD2 (5 bases each). The germline gives CDR1 SGHNT, CDR2 YYREEE (reference sequence). V was trimmed by 3 bases and J by 2 bases, leaving 12 bases between them. The CDR3 totals 14 residues. This CDR3 is CASSSRDLPYEQYF. Here the CDR3 DNA reads TGTGCCAGCAGCTCCCGGGACCTGCCCTACGAGCAGTACTTC.

J is TRBJ1-2 and V is TRBV19, with D unclear. The germline V and J ends were trimmed by 3 bases and 1 base, with 6 bases remaining between them. CDR3 length: 13 amino acids. Germline V CDR1 and CDR2: LNHDA, SQIVND (reference sequence). CDR3 bases: TGTGCCAGTAGTATCGTCGATAACTATGGCTACACCTTC. Its protein is CASSIVDNYGYTF.

V gene TRBV19 combines with J gene TRBJ2-7; the D gene is possibly TRBD1 (6 bases). CDR1 is LNHDA, CDR2 SQIVND, per germline (reference sequence). The CDR3 runs 15 residues. V shed 5 bases and J shed 2 bases, with 16 bases lying between them. The CDR3 DNA reads TGTGCCAGTAGTTCTCATCGGGACAATACCTACGAGCAGTACTTC. It codes for CASSSHRDNTYEQYF.

This sequence joins TRBV6-4 and TRBJ2-7; the D gene is possibly TRBD2 (8 bases). The CDR3 runs to 14 residues. The germline V gene encodes CDR1 MRHNA and CDR2 SNTAGT. The CDR3 reads CAPGGLAGYYEQYF. CDR3 coding DNA: TGTGCACCAGGGGGTCTAGCGGGTTACTACGAGCAGTACTTC.